This entry is about one TCR beta chain. Antigen specificity is unknown. Regarding donors, all were healthy bone marrow donors. PCR used 60 Vbeta primers and 13 Jbeta primers. Clones were sequenced by immunoSEQ multiplex PCR, and TCRdb holds only the in-frame ones, with some missing. The sample carries roughly 180,000 clones, roughly a tenth recorded once. These data come from a study of cytomegalovirus exposure and HLA in healthy donors. The CDR3 is 16 amino acids. Per the germline V gene, CDR1 is SGHRS and CDR2 is YFSETQ. V gave up 4 bases and J gave up 0 bases, with 17 bases separating them. General study results and limits: For most TCR beta V segments, an earlier analysis put the productive rate at about 87% or about 30% of the time. Investigators reported 150 to 200 TCR beta chains as tied to cytomegalovirus.

Input material: PBMCs. The chain employs TRBV5-1 and TRBJ2-7; tentative D call: TRBD1 (5 bases). The sequence derives from a woman under 40 in good health and CMV-seropositive. CDR3 sequence (DNA): TGCGCCAGCAGCCTCTCTCTGGCAGGGATCTCCTACGAGCAGTACTTC. Translated, it gives CASSLSLAGISYEQYF.